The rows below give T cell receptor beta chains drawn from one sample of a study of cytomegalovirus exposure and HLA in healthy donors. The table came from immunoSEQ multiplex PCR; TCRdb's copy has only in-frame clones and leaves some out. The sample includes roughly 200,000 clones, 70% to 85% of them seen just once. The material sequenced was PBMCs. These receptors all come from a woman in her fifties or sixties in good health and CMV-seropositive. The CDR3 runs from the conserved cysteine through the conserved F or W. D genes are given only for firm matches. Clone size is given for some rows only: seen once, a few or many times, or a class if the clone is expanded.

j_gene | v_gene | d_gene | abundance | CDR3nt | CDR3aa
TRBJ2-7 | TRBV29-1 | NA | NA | TGCAGCGTTGTAACAGGCTACGAGCAGTACTTC | CSVVTGYEQYF
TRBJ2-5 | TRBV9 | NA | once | TGTGCCAGCAGCGTAGTCGGGGAGACCCAGTACTTC | CASSVVGETQYF
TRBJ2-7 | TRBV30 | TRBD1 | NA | TGTGCCTGGGCCACCGGGACAGGGACCTACGAGCAGTACTTC | CAWATGTGTYEQYF
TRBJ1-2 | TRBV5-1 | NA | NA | TGCGCCAGCAGCTCCGGACTGACTAACTATGGCTACACCTTC | CASSSGLTNYGYTF
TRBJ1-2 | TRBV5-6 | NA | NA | TGTGCCAGCAGCTTGGAGCGGGGGGCTCATGGCTACACCTTC | CASSLERGAHGYTF
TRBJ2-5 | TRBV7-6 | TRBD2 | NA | TGTGCCAGCAGCTTAGGGGTGGTAGCGGGGGGACAAGAGACCCAGTACTTC | CASSLGVVAGGQETQYF
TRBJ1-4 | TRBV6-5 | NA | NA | TGTGCCAGCAGTTACTCTCGACTAAATGAAAAACTGTTTTTT | CASSYSRLNEKLFF
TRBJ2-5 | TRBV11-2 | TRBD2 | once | TGTGCCAGCAGCATCACTAGCGGGGGACCGGAGACCCAGTACTTC | CASSITSGGPETQYF
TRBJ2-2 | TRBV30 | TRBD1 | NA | TGTGCCTGGAGTTGGGACAGCACCGGGGAGCTGTTTTTT | CAWSWDSTGELFF
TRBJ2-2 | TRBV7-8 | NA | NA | TGTGCCAGCGACTCTCAGGGAACCAGTTTGACCGGGGGGCTGTTTTTT | CASDSQGTSLTGGLFF
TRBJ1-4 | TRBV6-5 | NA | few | TGTGCCAGCAGTTCGCTAGGGGGGGTTAATGAAAAACTGTTTTTT | CASSSLGGVNEKLFF
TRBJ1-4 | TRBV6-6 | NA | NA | TGTGCCAGCAGTTTCGCGGGGGCTGGGGAAAAACTGTTTTTT | CASSFAGAGEKLFF
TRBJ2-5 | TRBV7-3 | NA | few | TGTGCCAGCAGCCCAAAGGGGGGGGAGACCCAGTACTTC | CASSPKGGETQYF
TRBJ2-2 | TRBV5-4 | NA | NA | TGTGCCAGCAGCTTCGGTGCGCTCGGGGAGCTGTTTTTT | CASSFGALGELFF
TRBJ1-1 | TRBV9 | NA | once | TGTGCCAGCAGCGTAGCTCCAATGGAGGGAGCTTTCTTT | CASSVAPMEGAFF
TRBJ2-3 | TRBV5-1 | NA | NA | TGCGCCAGCGGGCAGTCGTACCTGCAGTATTTT | CASGQSYLQYF
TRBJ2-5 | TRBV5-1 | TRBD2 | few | TGCGCCAGCAGCTTGGGCGGGAGGCTCGGGTACCAAGAGACCCAGTACTTC | CASSLGGRLGYQETQYF
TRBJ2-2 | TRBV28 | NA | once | TGTGCCGTGAGCCCCACCGGGGAGCTGTTTTTT | CAVSPTGELFF
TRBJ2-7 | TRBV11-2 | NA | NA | TGTGCCAGCAGCCCTCTCGGGGGGCCCTACGAGCAGTACTTC | CASSPLGGPYEQYF
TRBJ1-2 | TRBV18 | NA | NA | TGTGCCAGCTCACCCAGACCCGAGGAGGGCTACACCTTC | CASSPRPEEGYTF
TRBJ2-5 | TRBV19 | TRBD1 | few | TGTGCCAGTAGTATGGGGACAGGGGCAGTTGAGACCCAGTACTTC | CASSMGTGAVETQYF
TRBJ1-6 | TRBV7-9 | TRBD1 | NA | TGTGCCAGCAGCTATAGACAGGGTGGTGATTCACCCCTCCACTTT | CASSYRQGGDSPLHF
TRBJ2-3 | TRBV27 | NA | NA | TGTGCCAGCAGTTTATTTCCTGGACTTGAGGCGCAGTATTTT | CASSLFPGLEAQYF
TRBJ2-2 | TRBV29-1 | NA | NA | TGCAGCGTTGATAGCCCCTCGATGAACACCGGGGAGCTGTTTTTT | CSVDSPSMNTGELFF
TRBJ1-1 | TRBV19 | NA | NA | TGTGCCAGTAAACAGAACATGAACACTGAAGCTTTCTTT | CASKQNMNTEAFF
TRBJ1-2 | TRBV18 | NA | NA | TGTGCCAGCTCACCACAGGAGGACCCTATGGGCTACACCTTC | CASSPQEDPMGYTF
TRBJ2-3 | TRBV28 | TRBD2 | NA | TGTGCCAGCAGTTTCTTAGCGGGAGGGGCAGATACGCAGTATTTT | CASSFLAGGADTQYF
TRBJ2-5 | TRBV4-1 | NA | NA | TGCGCCAGCAGCCAAGAAACGAGAGCAACCCAGTACTTC | CASSQETRATQYF
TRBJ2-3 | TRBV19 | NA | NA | TGTGCCAGTAACAAGGGGCGGGGATTCACAGATACGCAGTATTTT | CASNKGRGFTDTQYF
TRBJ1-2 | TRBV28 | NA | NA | TGTGCCAGCAGTCCCTTTTACTATGGCTACACCTTC | CASSPFYYGYTF
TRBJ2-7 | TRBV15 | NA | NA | TGTGCCACCAGCAGAGATACAGGGACCTACGAGCAGTACTTC | CATSRDTGTYEQYF
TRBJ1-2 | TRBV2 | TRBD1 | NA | TGTGCCGGCAGTGCTTCAAGGACAGGCAGCTATGGCTACACCTTC | CAGSASRTGSYGYTF
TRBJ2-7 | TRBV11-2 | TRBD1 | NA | TGTGCCAGCAGCAAACAGGCCCCGGGACAGTACTACGAGCAGTACTTC | CASSKQAPGQYYEQYF
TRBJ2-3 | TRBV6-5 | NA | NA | TGTGCCAGCAGACTTCAAGATACGCAGTATTTT | CASRLQDTQYF
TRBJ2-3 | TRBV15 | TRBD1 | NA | TGTGCCACCAGCAGAGACGGGCAGGGGGCAACAGACACGCAGTATTTT | CATSRDGQGATDTQYF
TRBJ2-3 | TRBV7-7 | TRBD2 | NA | TGTGCTAGCAGCCCAAAGGGAGGGGATACGCAGTATTTT | CASSPKGGDTQYF
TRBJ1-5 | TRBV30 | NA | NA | TGTGCCTGGAGTGTGGGGGCGGGGGCGGGCAATCAGCCCCAGCATTTT | CAWSVGAGAGNQPQHF
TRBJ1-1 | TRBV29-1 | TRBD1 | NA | TGCAGCGTCCCCGGGACAGGGGGCCTGAACACTGAAGCTTTCTTT | CSVPGTGGLNTEAFF
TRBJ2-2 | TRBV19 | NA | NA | TGTGCCAGTAGTATAGGCAGGATTCAGGCCGGGGAGCTGTTTTTT | CASSIGRIQAGELFF
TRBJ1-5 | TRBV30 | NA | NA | TGTGCGGCTGAGGGAGACAATCAGCCCCAGCATTTT | CAAEGDNQPQHF